This T cell receptor (beta chain) appears in the sequencing data of a study of cytomegalovirus exposure and HLA in healthy donors. This CDR3 contains 17 residues. The V and J ends lost 2 bases and 3 bases, in that order; junction bases with no gene match: 8. Germline V gives CDR1 PRHDT, CDR2 FYEKMQ (reference sequence). The PCR was carried out with 60 Vbeta primers and 13 Jbeta primers. TCRdb's copy holds only in-frame clones and misses some; the assay was immunoSEQ multiplex PCR. The sample has some 200,000 clones; about 89% are singletons. The sequenced sample consisted of PBMCs. This clonotype was obtained from a woman aged 18 to 35 in good health and CMV-seronegative. This sequence joins TRBV13 and TRBJ2-1; TRBD2 aligns across 9 bases. CDR3 DNA sequence: TGTGCCAGCAGCTTACGTGGTAGCGGGAGTTACTACAATGAGCAGTTCTTC. It is translated as CASSLRGSGSYYNEQFF.